These T cell receptor beta chains were read from a single sample in a study of vaccination effects on CD4 cells after COVID-19. Antigens for these TCRs are unknown. The repertoire was sequenced with immunoSEQ multiplex PCR; TCRdb's copy has only in-frame clones and lacks some. This table has tens of thousands of clones, 65% to 75% appearing once. The material sequenced was CD4+ T cells from PBMCs cultured without peptide, taken before COVID-19 vaccination. The receptors come from a human donor who had a prior SARS-CoV-2 infection. Each CDR3 is given with its conserved first and last residue. The order of the fields is D gene, clone size, V gene, J gene, CDR3 protein, CDR3 DNA. The D gene is left open where the match is weak. Rows may omit the clone size; those that give it use once, few, many or a size class.

.	.	TRBV7-9	TRBJ2-4	CASSLAGRSGIQYF	TGTGCCAGCAGCTTAGCGGGCAGGTCGGGCATTCAGTACTTC
.	.	TRBV7-9	TRBJ2-1	CASSLDGGHNEQFF	TGTGCCAGCAGCTTAGACGGCGGTCACAATGAGCAGTTCTTC
TRBD1	once	TRBV6-6	TRBJ1-1	CASSYSQGSGTEAFF	TGTGCCAGCAGTTACTCACAGGGGAGTGGCACTGAAGCTTTCTTT
.	.	TRBV18	TRBJ1-3	CASSPSGNTIYF	TGTGCCAGCTCCCCCTCTGGAAACACCATATATTTT
TRBD1	.	TRBV7-9	TRBJ1-1	CASSPPQGGNTEAFF	TGTGCCAGCAGCCCCCCACAGGGGGGGAACACTGAAGCTTTCTTT
.	.	TRBV11-3	TRBJ1-4	CASSLSASEKLFF	TGTGCCAGCAGCTTATCGGCAAGTGAAAAACTGTTTTTT
.	.	TRBV25-1	TRBJ1-2	CASGVPYGYTF	TGTGCCAGCGGGGTTCCCTATGGCTACACCTTC
.	.	TRBV4-2	TRBJ2-5	CASSQGVGETQYF	TGTGCCAGCAGCCAAGGCGTGGGTGAGACCCAGTACTTC
TRBD1	.	TRBV4-3	TRBJ2-3	CASSQQDRTDTQYF	TGCGCCAGCAGCCAACAGGACAGGACAGATACGCAGTATTTT
TRBD1	.	TRBV5-1	TRBJ2-5	CASSLTGVETQYF	TGCGCCAGCAGCCTGACAGGGGTAGAGACCCAGTACTTC
.	.	TRBV2	TRBJ2-7	CASSGPEQYF	TGTGCCAGCAGTGGACCCGAGCAGTACTTC
.	.	TRBV30	TRBJ1-2	CAWSWGGGYTF	TGTGCCTGGAGTTGGGGAGGCGGCTACACCTTC
TRBD2	.	TRBV9	TRBJ2-1	CASSVVAGGPLEQFF	TGTGCCAGCAGCGTAGTGGCGGGAGGGCCTCTTGAGCAGTTCTTC
TRBD1	.	TRBV6-5	TRBJ1-1	CASSLVQGGTEAFF	TGTGCCAGCAGTCTAGTACAGGGGGGCACTGAAGCTTTCTTT
.	.	TRBV11-2	TRBJ2-7	CASSPQARYEQYF	TGTGCCAGCAGCCCCCAGGCACGCTACGAGCAGTACTTC
.	.	TRBV5-8	TRBJ1-1	CASSPGYGAGVITEAFF	TGTGCCAGCAGCCCAGGATACGGTGCAGGGGTAATCACTGAAGCTTTCTTT
TRBD2	.	TRBV7-6	TRBJ2-1	CASSLGGTSGMNEQFF	TGTGCCAGCAGCTTAGGGGGGACTAGCGGGATGAATGAGCAGTTCTTC
.	.	TRBV4-2	TRBJ1-1	CASSHLTGRNTEAFF	TGTGCCAGCAGCCATCTGACAGGACGGAACACTGAAGCTTTCTTT
.	.	TRBV10-3	TRBJ2-1	CAIRDGERYNEQFF	TGTGCCATCAGGGACGGAGAAAGATACAATGAGCAGTTCTTC
.	.	TRBV9	TRBJ2-1	CASSPPGDWGNEQFF	TGTGCCAGCAGCCCCCCGGGAGACTGGGGCAATGAGCAGTTCTTC
.	.	TRBV19	TRBJ1-1	CASSIGREAEAFF	TGTGCCAGTAGTATAGGAAGGGAAGCTGAAGCTTTCTTT
.	.	TRBV9	TRBJ2-2	CASSAQGLYRNTGELFF	TGTGCCAGCAGCGCGCAAGGACTGTATAGGAACACCGGGGAGCTGTTTTTT
.	.	TRBV21-1	TRBJ2-2	CASSKDSSSRTGELFF	TGTGCCAGCAGCAAAGACAGTTCCAGTCGGACCGGGGAGCTGTTTTTT
.	.	TRBV7-7	TRBJ2-5	CASSLDRQETQYF	TGTGCTAGCAGCTTGGACAGACAAGAGACCCAGTACTTC
.	few	TRBV7-8	TRBJ1-6	CASSLLAGVSPLHF	TGTGCCAGCAGCTTATTGGCAGGGGTCTCACCCCTCCACTTT
.	.	TRBV6-1	TRBJ2-3	CASTRLSSTDTQYF	TGTGCCAGCACTAGGCTATCCAGCACAGATACGCAGTATTTT
.	.	TRBV7-2	TRBJ2-3	CASSLATSYDTQYF	TGTGCCAGCAGCCTCGCGACTAGTTACGATACGCAGTATTTT
.	.	TRBV5-1	TRBJ2-7	CASSHGTLGDEQYF	TGCGCCAGCAGCCATGGGACCCTGGGGGACGAGCAGTACTTC
TRBD1	few	TRBV10-3	TRBJ1-2	CAISEQAGGSNYGYTF	TGTGCCATCAGTGAGCAGGCAGGGGGTTCTAACTATGGCTACACCTTC
.	.	TRBV3-1/TRBV3-2	TRBJ2-2	CASRYSGELFF	TGTGCCAGCAGGTACTCCGGGGAGCTGTTTTTT
.	.	TRBV18	TRBJ2-7	CASSNQGGEQYF	TGTGCCAGCTCTAACCAGGGGGGTGAGCAGTACTTC
.	.	TRBV15	TRBJ2-7	CATSRDLPGVGYEQYF	TGTGCCACCAGCAGAGATCTCCCGGGAGTCGGCTACGAGCAGTACTTC
TRBD1	.	TRBV6-5	TRBJ2-7	CASSYRPGGVDEQYF	TGTGCCAGCAGTTACAGGCCAGGGGGCGTCGACGAGCAGTACTTC
TRBD2	.	TRBV5-1	TRBJ2-3	CASSLGSGGSTDTQYF	TGCGCCAGCAGCTTGGGTAGCGGGGGGTCCACAGATACGCAGTATTTT
TRBD1	once	TRBV6-5	TRBJ1-1	CASSYPGQGDTEAFF	TGTGCCAGCAGTTACCCCGGACAGGGGGACACTGAAGCTTTCTTT
.	.	TRBV20-1	TRBJ2-7	CSASVPALEYF	TGCAGTGCTAGCGTACCCGCCCTTGAGTACTTC
TRBD2	.	TRBV5-6	TRBJ2-2	CASSLSLAGGTGELFF	TGTGCCAGCAGCTTGTCACTAGCGGGAGGAACCGGGGAGCTGTTTTTT
.	once	TRBV18	TRBJ1-3	CASSPPVSSGNTIYF	TGTGCCAGCTCACCACCCGTAAGCTCTGGAAACACCATATATTTT
.	few	TRBV6-2/TRBV6-3	TRBJ2-7	CASSSSAYEQYF	TGTGCCAGCAGTTCGTCAGCTTACGAGCAGTACTTC
.	.	TRBV5-4	TRBJ2-3	CASSFARAQYF	TGTGCCAGCAGCTTCGCTCGGGCGCAGTATTTT
.	.	TRBV15	TRBJ2-1	CATSSRAGPYNEQFF	TGTGCCACCAGCAGCCGGGCAGGGCCTTACAATGAGCAGTTCTTC
TRBD1	.	TRBV6-2/TRBV6-3	TRBJ1-5	CASSYPRDREPSYSNQPQHF	TGTGCCAGCAGTTACCCCAGGGACAGGGAGCCCTCATATAGCAATCAGCCCCAGCATTTT
.	.	TRBV7-2	TRBJ2-2	CASSQGWNTGELFF	TGTGCCAGCAGCCAGGGTTGGAACACCGGGGAGCTGTTTTTT
TRBD1	.	TRBV11-2	TRBJ2-7	CASSWDRDYEQYF	TGTGCCAGCAGCTGGGACAGGGATTACGAGCAGTACTTC
.	.	TRBV19	TRBJ1-2	CASRSPGTTNYGYTF	TGTGCCAGTAGATCACCGGGAACCACTAACTATGGCTACACCTTC